The 9 T cell receptor beta chains reported below all come from one sample, sequenced in a study of blood T cell repertoires in COVID-19. Clones were sequenced by immunoSEQ multiplex PCR, and TCRdb holds only the in-frame ones, with some missing. Counted here are around 80,000 clones, 80% occurring once; the ten biggest clones make up approximately 4.6%. The material sequenced was peripheral blood. Every receptor here comes from a woman aged 70-85 years with acute or convalescent COVID-19.

The chain is built from TRBV29-1 and TRBJ2-1; 7 bases fit TRBD1. This CDR3 has 13 residues. Per germline, CDR1 SQVTM and CDR2 ANQGSEA. After removal of 6 bases from V and 8 bases from J, the junction contained 10 bases not matched to a gene. CDR3 sequence: CSVTLEGGYEQFF. Here the CDR3 DNA reads TGCAGCGTGACCCTTGAAGGGGGCTATGAGCAGTTCTTC.

The chain combines TRBV6-6 with TRBJ1-6, with 10 bases aligning to TRBD1. The junction had 15 bases not matched to a gene; V was cut back by 5 bases and J by 11 bases. There are 17 residues in the CDR3. Germline CDR1 reads MNHNY; CDR2 reads SVGAGI (reference sequence). The CDR3 here is CASSPRPPGTGAPPLHF. The CDR3 DNA is TGTGCCAGCAGTCCCCGGCCCCCCGGGACAGGGGCCCCACCCCTCCACTTT.

This chain links TRBV12-3 or TRBV12-4 with TRBJ1-5; D is unresolved. Deletions cut 10 bases from V and 2 bases from J, with 12 bases between. There are 13 residues in the CDR3. The CDR3 sequence: CAITDLRNQPQHF. CDR3 in DNA: TGTGCCATAACAGACCTACGCAATCAGCCCCAGCATTTT.

The CDR3 sequence is CASSQDVQGPFVGYTF. The DNA of the CDR3 is TGTGCCAGCAGCCAAGATGTACAGGGTCCCTTCGTCGGCTACACCTTC. The chain joins TRBV14 to TRBJ1-2; D is possibly TRBD1 (6 bases). The V end was cut by 0 bases, the J end by 8 bases, with 19 bases between. CDR3 length equals 16 residues. The germline V gene has CDR1 SGHDN and CDR2 FVKESK.

The genes are TRBV19 and TRBJ1-1; D is possibly TRBD1 (5 bases). Trimming pared 5 bases from V and 5 bases from J, leaving 12 bases between. The V gene's germline CDR1 is LNHDA and CDR2 SQIVND (reference sequence). The CDR3 length is 13 residues. The CDR3, as DNA: TGTGCCAGTAGTCAACAAAAGGGGACTGAAGCTTTCTTT. It encodes CASSQQKGTEAFF.

This clone has more than one count but fewer than ten. This chain uses TRBV6-5 with TRBJ1-1, with 9 bases lining up with TRBD1. J was trimmed by 5 bases and V by 0 bases; bases with no gene match: 4. CDR3 length equals 15 residues. CDR1 is MNHEY and CDR2 is SVGAGI in the germline V gene. The CDR3 is CASSYSGQGATEAFF. As DNA, the CDR3 is TGTGCCAGCAGTTACTCGGGACAGGGAGCAACTGAAGCTTTCTTT.

For this clone: Other DNA sequences in this specimen translate into the identical CDR3. The chain couples TRBV19 to TRBJ1-1, with 7 bases matching TRBD1. This CDR3 region has 12 residues. V was clipped by 5 bases and J by 6 bases; unmatched bases: 3. Germline V gene data show CDR1 as LNHDA and CDR2 as SQIVND (reference sequence). The CDR3: CASSPGTAEAFF. The DNA of the CDR3 is TGTGCCAGTAGTCCGGGGACAGCTGAAGCTTTCTTT. The entire variable domain, with the rest obtained from reference TRBV19 and TRBJ1-1, is as follows: DGGITQSPKYLFRKEGQNVTLSCEQNLNHDAMYWYRQDPGQGLRLIYYSQIVNDFQKGDIAEGYSVSREKKESFPLTVTSAQKNPTAFYLCASSPGTAEAFFGQGTRLTVV.

The chain uses TRBV10-3 and TRBJ1-1; 8 positions agree with TRBD1. The ends lost 6 bases at V and 2 bases at J; junction bases unmatched: 8. In germline, CDR1 is ENHRY, CDR2 SYGVKD. The CDR3 runs 15 residues. The CDR3 region is CAIRGDRKTNTEAFF. The CDR3 coding sequence is TGTGCCATCAGGGGGGACAGGAAGACCAACACTGAAGCTTTCTTT.

V is TRBV6-5 and J is TRBJ2-1; tentatively, D is TRBD2 (5 bases). This CDR3 has 14 residues. Trimming stripped 7 bases from V and 8 bases from J, with 18 bases between. Germline-derived CDR1 and CDR2 are MNHEY and SVGAGI. CDR3 amino acids: CASIKSGPGDEQFF. For the CDR3, the DNA is TGTGCCAGCATCAAAAGCGGTCCCGGGGATGAGCAGTTCTTC.